A single sample is the source of the 16 T cell receptor beta chains below, sequenced in a study of blood T cell repertoires in COVID-19. Repertoires were generated with immunoSEQ multiplex PCR, while TCRdb's copy carries only in-frame clones and drops some. The sample includes 70,000 to 95,000 clones, just under 85% of them seen just once. Material for sequencing was peripheral blood. All receptors come from a woman aged 70-85 years with active or convalescent COVID-19.

V gene TRBV5-1 combines with J gene TRBJ2-2; TRBD1 aligns across 9 bases. V was clipped by 6 bases and J by 5 bases; unmatched bases: 8. The CDR3 length is 15 residues. Germline assignment: CDR1 SGHRS and CDR2 YFSETQ. The CDR3 region is CASTPGQGGTGELFF. In DNA form, the CDR3 reads TGCGCCAGCACCCCGGGACAGGGAGGTACCGGGGAGCTGTTTTTT.

The count of this clone is one. The chain carries TRBV7-8 and TRBJ1-2; D is ambiguous. This CDR3 is 16 amino acids long. CDR1 and CDR2 from the germline V gene are SGHVS and FQNEAQ. V lost 0 bases, J lost 4 bases, and 15 bases lay in between. The CDR3 DNA reads as TGTGCCAGCAGCTTAGCCGGCAGCGGACTTATCTATGGCTACACCTTC. Translation: CASSLAGSGLIYGYTF.

The rearrangement joins TRBV30 to TRBJ1-2; maybe TRBD1 (6 bases). The CDR3 is made up of 15 amino acids. Germline CDR1 reads GTSNPN; CDR2 reads SVGIG (reference sequence). V was pared by 2 bases and J by 2 bases, with 15 bases between. CDR3 sequence reads: CAWSLSRDRNYGYTF. The CDR3 nucleotides read TGTGCCTGGAGTCTCTCCCGAGACAGGAACTATGGCTACACCTTC.

The chain recombines TRBV19 with TRBJ2-7; 11 bases agree with TRBD1. The V segment lost 4 bases and the J segment 1 base; nucleotides outside the gene matches: 3. Looked up from germline, CDR1 is LNHDA and CDR2 is SQIVND (reference sequence). The CDR3 sequence is 15 residues long. The CDR3 nucleotides read TGTGCCAGTAGTAAAGGGACAGGGGGATCCTACGAGCAGTACTTC. Encoded protein: CASSKGTGGSYEQYF.

This clone was seen just once. This rearrangement joins TRBV12-3 or TRBV12-4 to TRBJ2-1; D might be TRBD2 (6 bases). There are 11 residues in the CDR3. Deletions cut 6 bases from V and 10 bases from J, with 10 bases between. The CDR3 protein is CASRRLVEQFF. CDR3 sequence (DNA): TGTGCCAGCAGGCGACTAGTCGAGCAGTTCTTC.

There are a few counts of this clone. The chain couples TRBV4-1 to TRBJ2-7; TRBD1 agrees at 12 bases. The CDR3 loop spans 15 amino acids. V was pared by 2 bases and J by 6 bases, with 5 bases of the junction left unmatched. Germline V gives CDR1 MGHRA, CDR2 YSYEKL. CDR3 nucleotide sequence: TGCGCCAGCAGCCAACCGGGACAGGGGGCGGGCGAGCAGTACTTC. It codes for CASSQPGQGAGEQYF.

The gene calls are TRBV18 and TRBJ1-5; D is possibly TRBD1 (5 bases). CDR3 size: 14 residues. Trimming pared 2 bases from V and 7 bases from J, leaving 12 bases between. CDR1 is KGHSH and CDR2 is LQKENI in the germline V gene. The DNA for the CDR3 is TGTGCCAGCTCACCAGGGCAGGGTAACCAGCCCCAGCATTTT. Translating it yields CASSPGQGNQPQHF.

The rearrangement links TRBV24-1 to TRBJ2-5; perhaps TRBD1 as D (6 bases). Germline V gene data show CDR1 as KGHDR and CDR2 as SFDVKD. The CDR3 length is 15 residues. V shed 3 bases and J shed 3 bases, with 13 bases lying between them. CDR3: CATSDHRQVKETQYF. The CDR3 DNA sequence: TGTGCCACCAGTGATCATAGACAGGTGAAAGAGACCCAGTACTTC.

This clone was recorded once. The chain recombines TRBV19 with TRBJ2-5; D might be TRBD2 (6 bases). The CDR3 length is 14 residues. CDR1 and CDR2 from the germline V gene are LNHDA and SQIVND (reference sequence). The V gene lost 4 bases and the J gene lost 2 bases, with 11 bases spanning the gap. The CDR3 region has the DNA TGTGCCAGTAGTAATGGGCGGGGTCAAGAGACCCAGTACTTC. Protein sequence: CASSNGRGQETQYF.

The chain recombines TRBV7-2 with TRBJ2-7; D is possibly TRBD2 (5 bases). Germline V gene data show CDR1 as SGHTA and CDR2 as FQGNSA. V dropped 3 bases and J dropped 4 bases, with 10 bases sitting between them. This CDR3 spans 13 amino acids. In DNA, the CDR3 is TGTGCCAGCAGCTTCCCGGGGAAGTACGAGCAGTACTTC. It specifies CASSFPGKYEQYF.

The chain combines TRBV6-2 or TRBV6-3 with TRBJ2-3; D may be TRBD1 (5 bases). Germline V lookup: CDR1 MNHEY, CDR2 SVGEGT. The CDR3 runs 17 residues. Trimming removed 0 bases at V and 4 bases at J, with 17 bases between. The CDR3 loop reads CASSYSITQTGPDTQYF. CDR3 DNA: TGTGCCAGCAGTTACTCGATAACCCAAACAGGTCCAGATACGCAGTATTTT.

V is TRBV19 and J is TRBJ2-1; 9 bases are a match to TRBD1. The V gene end was trimmed by 5 bases and the J gene end by 9 bases; junction bases not matched to a gene: 11. CDR3 length: 15 amino acids. Germline V gene lookup returns CDR1 LNHDA and CDR2 SQIVND (reference sequence). The CDR3 DNA sequence: TGTGCCAGTAGTCCATACGGGACAGGGCGGACTGAGCAGTTCTTC. Its translation is CASSPYGTGRTEQFF.

The chain employs TRBV24-1 and TRBJ1-2, with TRBD1 identical over 7 bases. The V segment lost 3 bases and the J segment 9 bases; nucleotides outside the gene matches: 18. The germline V gene has CDR1 KGHDR and CDR2 SFDVKD. This CDR3 comprises 17 residues. This CDR3 reads CATSDPPGAGGSERYTF. The DNA of the CDR3 is TGTGCCACCAGTGATCCCCCCGGGGCAGGGGGATCAGAACGCTACACCTTC.

The chain combines TRBV5-5 with TRBJ1-2; 7 nucleotides align to TRBD1. The CDR3 covers 13 residues. Trimming removed 0 bases from V and 4 bases from J; junction bases left unmatched: 0. CDR1 and CDR2 (germline): SGHKS, YYEKEE (reference sequence). The CDR3 nucleotides are TGTGCCAGCAGCTTGGGGACAGGCTATGGCTACACCTTC. Amino acid sequence: CASSLGTGYGYTF. The full variable domain, with the rest looked up from reference TRBV5-5 and TRBJ1-2, is DAGVTQSPTHLIKTRGQQVTLRCSPISGHKSVSWYQQVLGQGPQFIFQYYEKEERGRGNFPDRFSARQFPNYSSELNVNALLLGDSALYLCASSLGTGYGYTFGSGTRLTVV.

The chain uses TRBV3-1 (or the pseudogene TRBV3-2) and TRBJ1-1; D gene uncertain. V gave up 1 base and J gave up 3 bases, with 9 bases separating them. The CDR3 loop spans 14 amino acids. Germline V gene data show CDR1 as LGHDT and CDR2 as YNNKEL (reference sequence). The CDR3 reads CASSQVEGYTEAFF. DNA for the CDR3: TGTGCCAGCAGCCAAGTGGAGGGTTACACTGAAGCTTTCTTT.

This chain joins TRBV7-2 and TRBJ2-1; no reliable D call. The CDR3 extends over 16 amino acids. V lost 8 bases, J lost 1 base, and 18 bases lay in between. Germline V gene lookup returns CDR1 SGHTA and CDR2 FQGNSA. The CDR3 region has the DNA TGTGCCAGCTCAATTGCCGGTGGCGGATCCTACAATGAGCAGTTCTTC. It encodes CASSIAGGGSYNEQFF. The entire variable domain, with the rest obtained from reference TRBV7-2 and TRBJ2-1, is as follows: GAGVSQSPSNKVTEKGKDVELRCDPISGHTALYWYRQSLGQGLEFLIYFQGNSAPDKSGLPSDRFSAERTGGSVSTLTIQRTQQEDSAVYLCASSIAGGGSYNEQFFGPGTRLTVL.